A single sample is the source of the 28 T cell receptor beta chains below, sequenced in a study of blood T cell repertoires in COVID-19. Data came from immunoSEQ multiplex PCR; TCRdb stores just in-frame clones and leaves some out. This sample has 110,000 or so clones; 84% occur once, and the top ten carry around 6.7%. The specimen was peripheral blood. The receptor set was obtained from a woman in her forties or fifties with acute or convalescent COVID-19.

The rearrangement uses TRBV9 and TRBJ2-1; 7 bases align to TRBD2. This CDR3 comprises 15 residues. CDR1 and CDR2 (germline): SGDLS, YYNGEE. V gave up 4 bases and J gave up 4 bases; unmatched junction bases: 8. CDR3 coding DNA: TGTGCCAGCAGCCTCCGGGGGGACTCTTACAATGAGCAGTTCTTC. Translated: CASSLRGDSYNEQFF.

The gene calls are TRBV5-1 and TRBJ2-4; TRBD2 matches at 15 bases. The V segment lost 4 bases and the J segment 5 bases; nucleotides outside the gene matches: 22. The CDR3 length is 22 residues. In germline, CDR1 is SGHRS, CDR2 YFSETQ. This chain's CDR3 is CASSPSYGTSGGPLIAENIQYF. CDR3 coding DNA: TGCGCCAGCAGCCCCTCGTACGGGACTAGCGGGGGGCCCTTGATCGCCGAAAACATTCAGTACTTC. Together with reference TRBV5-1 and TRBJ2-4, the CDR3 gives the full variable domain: KAGVTQTPRYLIKTRGQQVTLSCSPISGHRSVSWYQQTPGQGLQFLFEYFSETQRNKGNFPGRFSGRQFSNSRSEMNVSTLELGDSALYLCASSPSYGTSGGPLIAENIQYFGAGTRLSVL.

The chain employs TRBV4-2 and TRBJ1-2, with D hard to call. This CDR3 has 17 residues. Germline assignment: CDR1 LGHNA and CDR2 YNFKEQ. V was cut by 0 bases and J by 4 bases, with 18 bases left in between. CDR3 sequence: CASSQEGGGRAPYGYTF. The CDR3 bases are TGTGCCAGCAGCCAAGAAGGAGGCGGCCGGGCCCCCTATGGCTACACCTTC.

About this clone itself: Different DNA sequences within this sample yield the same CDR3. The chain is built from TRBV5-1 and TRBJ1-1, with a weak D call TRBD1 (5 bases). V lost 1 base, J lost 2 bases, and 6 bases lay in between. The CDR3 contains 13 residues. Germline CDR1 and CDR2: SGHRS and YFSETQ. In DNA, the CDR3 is TGCGCCAGCAGCTTGCAGGGCAACACTGAAGCTTTCTTT. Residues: CASSLQGNTEAFF.

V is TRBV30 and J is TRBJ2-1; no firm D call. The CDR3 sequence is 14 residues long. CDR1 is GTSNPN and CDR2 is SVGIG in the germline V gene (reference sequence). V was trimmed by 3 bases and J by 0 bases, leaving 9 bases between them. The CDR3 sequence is CAWSDRSSYNEQFF. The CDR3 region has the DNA TGTGCCTGGAGCGACCGGAGCTCCTACAATGAGCAGTTCTTC.

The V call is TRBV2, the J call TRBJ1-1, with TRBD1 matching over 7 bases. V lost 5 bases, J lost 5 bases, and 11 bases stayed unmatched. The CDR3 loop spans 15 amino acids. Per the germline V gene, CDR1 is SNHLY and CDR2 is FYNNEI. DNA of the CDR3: TGTGCCAGCAGTTCTGAGGGGGCAGGGCGAACTGAAGCTTTCTTT. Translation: CASSSEGAGRTEAFF.

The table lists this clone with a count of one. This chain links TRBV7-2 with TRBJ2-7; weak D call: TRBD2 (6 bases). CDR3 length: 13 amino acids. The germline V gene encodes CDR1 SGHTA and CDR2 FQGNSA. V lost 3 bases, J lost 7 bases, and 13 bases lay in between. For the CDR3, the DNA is TGTGCCAGCAGCTTTCCGGGGGAAGGGGAGCAGTACTTC. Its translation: CASSFPGEGEQYF.

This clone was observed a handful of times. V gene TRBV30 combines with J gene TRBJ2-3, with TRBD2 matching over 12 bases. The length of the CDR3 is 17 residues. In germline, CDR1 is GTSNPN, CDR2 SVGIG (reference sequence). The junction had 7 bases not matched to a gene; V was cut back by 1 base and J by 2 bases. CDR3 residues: CAWSGASGGVVTDTQYF. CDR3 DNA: TGTGCCTGGAGTGGGGCTAGCGGGGGGGTGGTCACAGATACGCAGTATTTT.

CDR3 sequence (DNA): TGTGCCTGGAACGATCCGGAGACGACGGGATTGATCTCCGGGGAGCTGTTTTTT. It translates to CAWNDPETTGLISGELFF. This chain links TRBV30 with TRBJ2-2; possible D gene TRBD2, 5 bases. The V gene lost 4 bases and the J gene lost 6 bases, with 27 bases spanning the gap. This CDR3 contains 18 residues. The germline V gene has CDR1 GTSNPN and CDR2 SVGIG (reference sequence).

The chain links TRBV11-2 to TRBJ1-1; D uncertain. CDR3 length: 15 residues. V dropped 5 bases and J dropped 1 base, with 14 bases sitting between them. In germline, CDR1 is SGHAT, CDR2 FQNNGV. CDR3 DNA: TGTGCCAGCAGCCAAATGGGCCGGGGGAACACTGAAGCTTTCTTT. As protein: CASSQMGRGNTEAFF.

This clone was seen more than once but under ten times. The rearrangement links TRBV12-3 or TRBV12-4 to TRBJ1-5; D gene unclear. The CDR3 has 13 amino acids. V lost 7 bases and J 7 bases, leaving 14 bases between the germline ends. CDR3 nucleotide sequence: TGTGCCAGCACCGGGTCACGGAACCAGCCCCAGCATTTT. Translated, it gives CASTGSRNQPQHF.

The DNA for the CDR3 is TGTGCCAGCAGCTTGGAACCAGGGTCGAACACCGGGGAGCTGTTTTTT. This sequence encodes CASSLEPGSNTGELFF. The chain combines TRBV5-4 with TRBJ2-2, with D maybe TRBD1 (5 bases). The germline V and J ends were trimmed by 0 bases and 0 bases, with 9 bases remaining between them. The CDR3 extends over 16 amino acids. Germline V gene sequence: CDR1 SGHNT, CDR2 YYREEE (reference sequence).

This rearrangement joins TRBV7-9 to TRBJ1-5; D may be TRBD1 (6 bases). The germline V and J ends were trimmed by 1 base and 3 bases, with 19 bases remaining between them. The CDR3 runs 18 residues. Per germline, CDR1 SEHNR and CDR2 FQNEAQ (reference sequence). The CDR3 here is CASSLVDRGGEINQPQHF. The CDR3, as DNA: TGTGCCAGCAGCTTAGTAGACAGAGGGGGGGAGATCAATCAGCCCCAGCATTTT.

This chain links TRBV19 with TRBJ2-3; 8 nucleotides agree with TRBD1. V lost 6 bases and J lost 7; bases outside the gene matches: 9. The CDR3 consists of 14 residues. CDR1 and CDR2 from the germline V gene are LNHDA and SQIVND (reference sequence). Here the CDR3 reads CASRPGQAVHTQYF. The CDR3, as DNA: TGTGCCAGTAGGCCGGGACAGGCGGTACATACGCAGTATTTT.

CDR3 in amino acids: CASSSGLAKNIQYF. As DNA, the CDR3 is TGCGCCAGCAGCTCCGGACTAGCCAAAAACATTCAGTACTTC. The V gene is TRBV5-1, the J gene TRBJ2-4, with D tentatively TRBD2 (5 bases). Germline-derived CDR1 and CDR2 are SGHRS and YFSETQ. Trimming took 3 bases from V and 0 from J, leaving 7 bases between them. The CDR3 extends over 14 amino acids.

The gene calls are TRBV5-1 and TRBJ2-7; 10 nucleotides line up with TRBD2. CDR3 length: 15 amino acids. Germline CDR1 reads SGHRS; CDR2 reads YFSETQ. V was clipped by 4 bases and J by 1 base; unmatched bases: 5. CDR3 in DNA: TGCGCCAGCAGCCTTACTAGCGGGGTTTCCTACGAGCAGTACTTC. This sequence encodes CASSLTSGVSYEQYF.

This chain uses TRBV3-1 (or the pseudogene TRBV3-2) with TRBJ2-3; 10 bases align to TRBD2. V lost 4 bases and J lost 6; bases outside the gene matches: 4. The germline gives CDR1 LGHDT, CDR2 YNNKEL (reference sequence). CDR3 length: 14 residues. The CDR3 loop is CASSLTSGEDTQYF. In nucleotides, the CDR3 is TGTGCCAGCAGCCTTACTAGCGGGGAGGATACGCAGTATTTT.

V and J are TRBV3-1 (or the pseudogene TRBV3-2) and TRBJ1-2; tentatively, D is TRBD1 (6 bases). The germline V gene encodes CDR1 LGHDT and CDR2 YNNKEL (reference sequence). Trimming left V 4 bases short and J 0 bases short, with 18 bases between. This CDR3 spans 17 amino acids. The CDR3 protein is CASSLNPTGRANYGYTF. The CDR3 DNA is TGTGCCAGCAGCCTCAATCCGACAGGCCGAGCTAACTATGGCTACACCTTC.

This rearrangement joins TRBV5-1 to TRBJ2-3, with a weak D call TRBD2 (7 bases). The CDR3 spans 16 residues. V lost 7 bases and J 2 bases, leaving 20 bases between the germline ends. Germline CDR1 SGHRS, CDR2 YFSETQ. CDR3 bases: TGCGCCAGCTTCCTCTTCACGGGGGGCGCCACAGATACGCAGTATTTT. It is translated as CASFLFTGGATDTQYF. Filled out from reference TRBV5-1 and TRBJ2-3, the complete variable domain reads KAGVTQTPRYLIKTRGQQVTLSCSPISGHRSVSWYQQTPGQGLQFLFEYFSETQRNKGNFPGRFSGRQFSNSRSEMNVSTLELGDSALYLCASFLFTGGATDTQYFGPGTRLTVL.

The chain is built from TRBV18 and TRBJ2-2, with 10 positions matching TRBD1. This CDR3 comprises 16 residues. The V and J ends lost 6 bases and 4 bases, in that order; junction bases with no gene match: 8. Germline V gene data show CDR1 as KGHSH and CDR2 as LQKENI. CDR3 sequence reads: CASSRTGTGVTGELFF. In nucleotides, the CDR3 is TGTGCCAGCTCCCGCACCGGGACAGGGGTCACCGGGGAGCTGTTTTTT.

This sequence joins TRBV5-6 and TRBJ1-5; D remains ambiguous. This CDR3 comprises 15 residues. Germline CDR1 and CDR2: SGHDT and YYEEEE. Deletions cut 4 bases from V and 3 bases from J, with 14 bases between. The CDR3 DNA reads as TGTGCCAGCAGCCTTGGATCAGCGCCCAATCAGCCCCAGCATTTT. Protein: CASSLGSAPNQPQHF.

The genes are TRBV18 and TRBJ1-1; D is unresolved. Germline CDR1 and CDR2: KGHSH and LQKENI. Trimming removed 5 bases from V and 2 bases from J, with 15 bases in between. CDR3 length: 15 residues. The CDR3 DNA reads TGTGCCAGCTCAGCCCCGGCAGGTATTAACACTGAAGCTTTCTTT. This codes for CASSAPAGINTEAFF.

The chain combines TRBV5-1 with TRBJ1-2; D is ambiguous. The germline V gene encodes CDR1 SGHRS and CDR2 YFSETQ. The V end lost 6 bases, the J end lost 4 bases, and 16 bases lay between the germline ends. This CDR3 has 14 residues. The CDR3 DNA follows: TGCGCCAGCACCCCTTTGGAGGGAACCTATGGCTACACCTTC. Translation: CASTPLEGTYGYTF.

CDR3 sequence: CASSLGGGGGADTQYF. The CDR3 DNA follows: TGTGCCAGCAGCTTGGGAGGCGGGGGGGGTGCAGATACGCAGTATTTT. The V call is TRBV5-4, the J call TRBJ2-3, with 9 bases aligning to TRBD2. Trimming at V came to 0 bases and at J to 4 bases, leaving 6 bases not matched to a gene. CDR1 is SGHNT, CDR2 YYREEE, per germline (reference sequence). This CDR3 is built from 16 residues. The entire variable domain, with the rest obtained from reference TRBV5-4 and TRBJ2-3, is as follows: ETGVTQSPTHLIKTRGQQVTLRCSSQSGHNTVSWYQQALGQGPQFIFQYYREEENGRGNFPPRFSGLQFPNYSSELNVNALELDDSALYLCASSLGGGGGADTQYFGPGTRLTVL.

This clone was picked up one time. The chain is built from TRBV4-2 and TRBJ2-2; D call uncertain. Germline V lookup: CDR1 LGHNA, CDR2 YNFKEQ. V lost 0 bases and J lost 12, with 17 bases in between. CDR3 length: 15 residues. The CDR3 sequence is CASSQEGSSLEKLFF. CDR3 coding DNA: TGTGCCAGCAGCCAAGAAGGAAGCTCTCTAGAGAAGCTGTTTTTT.

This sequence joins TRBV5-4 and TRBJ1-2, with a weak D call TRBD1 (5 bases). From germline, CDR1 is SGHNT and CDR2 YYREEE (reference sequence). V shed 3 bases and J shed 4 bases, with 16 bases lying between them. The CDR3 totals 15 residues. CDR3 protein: CASSSGGKETYGYTF. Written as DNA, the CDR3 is TGTGCCAGCAGCTCGGGGGGGAAAGAGACCTATGGCTACACCTTC.

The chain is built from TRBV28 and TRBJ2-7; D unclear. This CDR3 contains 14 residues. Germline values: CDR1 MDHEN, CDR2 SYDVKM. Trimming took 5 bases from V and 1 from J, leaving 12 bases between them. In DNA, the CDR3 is TGTGCCAGCAGTGAGGCGAACGGATCCTACGAGCAGTACTTC. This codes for CASSEANGSYEQYF. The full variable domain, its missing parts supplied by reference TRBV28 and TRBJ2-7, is DVKVTQSSRYLVKRTGEKVFLECVQDMDHENMFWYRQDPGLGLRLIYFSYDVKMKEKGDIPEGYSVSREKKERFSLILESASTNQTSMYLCASSEANGSYEQYFGPGTRLTVT.

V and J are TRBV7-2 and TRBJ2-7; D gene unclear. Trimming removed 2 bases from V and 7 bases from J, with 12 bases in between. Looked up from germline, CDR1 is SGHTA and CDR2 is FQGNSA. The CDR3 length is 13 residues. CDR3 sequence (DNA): TGTGCCAGCAGCTTATCCCCCCTCCTAGAGCAGTACTTC. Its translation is CASSLSPLLEQYF.